The 5 T cell receptor beta chains reported below all come from one sample, sequenced in a study of PD-L1 blockade in urothelial cancer. TCRdb's copy holds only in-frame clones and misses some; the assay was immunoSEQ multiplex PCR. Of roughly 50,000 clones in the sample, approximately 77% were seen once. Regarding time point: pretreatment peripheral blood. Sequenced here: PBMCs, sampled around atezolizumab (anti-PD-L1) treatment. The receptors come from a man aged 65 to 85 with urothelial cancer.

Comment on this clone: Other nucleotide sequences from this sample produce the same CDR3. The chain recombines TRBV4-2 with TRBJ2-7; 9 bases align to TRBD1. Germline V lookup: CDR1 LGHNA, CDR2 YNFKEQ. The length of the CDR3 is 15 residues. V lost 0 bases and J lost 2; bases outside the gene matches: 2. The CDR3 protein is CASSQDRDRAYEQYF. The DNA of the CDR3 is TGTGCCAGCAGCCAAGACCGGGACAGGGCCTACGAGCAGTACTTC.

This clone was recorded once. The chain couples TRBV7-8 to TRBJ1-1; the D is unclear. The germline gives CDR1 SGHVS, CDR2 FQNEAQ. The CDR3 has 15 amino acids. Trimming took off 2 bases at V and 5 bases at J, with 15 bases between the two ends. The CDR3 DNA reads TGTGCCAGCAGCTTAACGTCCGGAGGGAGTACTGAAGCTTTCTTT. It is translated as CASSLTSGGSTEAFF.

This clone turned up a few times. This chain connects TRBV2 to TRBJ1-5, with a possible D match to TRBD1 (5 bases). This CDR3 comprises 15 residues. Germline CDR1 reads SNHLY; CDR2 reads FYNNEI. The V gene lost 8 bases and the J gene lost 0 bases, with 14 bases spanning the gap. The CDR3 DNA reads TGTGCCAGCCGGGACTACCATAATAGCAATCAGCCCCAGCATTTT. It yields the protein CASRDYHNSNQPQHF.

The chain carries TRBV4-1 and TRBJ2-3; TRBD2 matches at 10 bases. The CDR3 has 16 residues. J was trimmed by 1 base and V by 9 bases; bases with no gene match: 10. Germline CDR1 is MGHRA and CDR2 is YSYEKL. The CDR3 here is CASQSGRADGTDTQYF. The DNA of the CDR3 is TGCGCCAGTCAAAGCGGGAGGGCCGACGGCACAGATACGCAGTATTTT.

The genes are TRBV29-1 and TRBJ2-7; a weak D match, TRBD2 (6 bases). Germline CDR1 is SQVTM and CDR2 is ANQGSEA. V lost 7 bases, J lost 4 bases, and 11 bases lay in between. The CDR3 consists of 11 residues. CDR3 loop: CSGGDRYEQYF. DNA of the CDR3: TGCAGCGGGGGGGACCGTTACGAGCAGTACTTC.